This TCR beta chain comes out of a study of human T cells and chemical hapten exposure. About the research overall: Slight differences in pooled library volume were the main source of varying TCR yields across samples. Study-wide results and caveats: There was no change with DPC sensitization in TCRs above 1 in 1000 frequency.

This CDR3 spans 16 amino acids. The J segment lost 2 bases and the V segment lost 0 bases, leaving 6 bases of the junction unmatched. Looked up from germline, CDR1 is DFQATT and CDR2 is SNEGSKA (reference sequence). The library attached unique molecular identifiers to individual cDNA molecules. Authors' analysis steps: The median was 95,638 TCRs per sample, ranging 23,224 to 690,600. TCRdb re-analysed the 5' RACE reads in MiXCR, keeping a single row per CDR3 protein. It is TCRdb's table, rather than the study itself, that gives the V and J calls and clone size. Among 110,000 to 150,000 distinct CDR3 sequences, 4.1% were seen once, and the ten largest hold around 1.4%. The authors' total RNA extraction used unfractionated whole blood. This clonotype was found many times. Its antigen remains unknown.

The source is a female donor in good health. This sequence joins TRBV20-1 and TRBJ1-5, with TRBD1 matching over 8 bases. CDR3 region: CSARERTGLGNQPQHF. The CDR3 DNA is TGCAGTGCTAGAGAAAGGACAGGGTTAGGCAATCAGCCCCAGCATTTT.